Detailed here is one T cell receptor beta chain. What antigen it recognizes has not been identified. Base qualities are not at hand, and no much larger clone is one base apart. The data originate from a study of regulatory T cells in long-lasting Graves disease (dated by TCRdb to the early 2020s). Context from the whole study: Patients with newly diagnosed Graves' disease had been on antithyroid drugs for under 3 months. Persistent Graves' disease patients were compared with newly diagnosed Graves' disease patients by peripheral blood TCR sequencing and RNA sequencing. The study was conducted in China and was registered as a clinical trial. A total of around 35 samples were covered by TCR sequencing, comprising some 13 persistent and around 20 newly diagnosed Graves' disease patients.

The library was produced with multiplex PCR. Data came from an Illumina HiSeq 4000. To build TCR beta libraries, CDR3 regions were amplified by Arm-PCR using iRepertoire HTBI primers. PCR products were gel purified before sequencing. The authors processed their data as follows. Across samples, 60 to 80 TRBV and 13 to 15 TRBJ segments were identified and used for gene usage analysis of CDR3 amino acid clonotypes. Filtered high-quality paired reads were merged into contigs using COPE and FqMerger. BLAST was used to align contigs to the IMGT TRBV, TRBD and TRBJ reference genes, and CDR3 was defined following IMGT. Clonotypes above 0.1% frequency were classified as highly expanded clones. Shannon entropy served as the measure of repertoire diversity, while the Gini coefficient captured V-J evenness. A clonotype was considered public if more than one individual shared it. The raw public data were reprocessed by TCRdb itself: fastp quality trimming at Q25, MiXCR clonotype calling, in-frame beta chains only. Under each unique CDR3 protein, matching rows form one entry showing the most common genes and DNA. The authors' filters were not applied to this entry. The sample table holds about 520,000 distinct CDR3 sequences, of which around 13% were seen once. The ten largest make up about 8.9% of the sample.

From the cysteine up to the phenylalanine, the CDR3 has a length of 15 residues. Only the CDR3 DNA is retained, 45 bases long and in frame from the first base. CDR1 MDHEN and CDR2 SYDVKM are derived from the germline V gene. Unmatched junction bases come to 8, with V trimmed by 2 bases and J by 7 bases. The investigation overall reported the following: Persistent disease showed preferential use of TRBV28, TRBJ1-2 and TRBJ2-5, whereas newly diagnosed disease favored TRBV20-1 and TRBJ2-1. Patients with persistent disease shared more public clonotypes (approximately 2,500) than newly diagnosed patients did (about 1,000). Peripheral blood alone was examined, since thyroid tissue, which constituted the primary lesion, could not be accessed. Compared with newly diagnosed patients, persistent Graves' disease patients had lower TCR Shannon entropy and fewer highly expanded clones, which suggests clonal expansion. Only the TCR beta chain was sequenced and analyzed. As a limitation, the authors acknowledged that the small sample size may reduce accuracy.

This sample's time point label indicates: newly diagnosed GD, antithyroid drugs for less than 3 months. RNA was extracted from PBMCs in TRIzol for both TCR sequencing and RNA sequencing. The diagnosis of Graves' disease followed American Thyroid Association guidelines. Patients for the study were recruited at an endocrinology department in Xi'an, China. Each patient gave approximately 10 milliliters of peripheral blood, collected in an EDTA anticoagulant tube. Ficoll Paque Plus density gradient separation was used to isolate PBMCs, and no additional T cell sorting was done. An Agilent 2100 Bioanalyzer and agarose gel were used to check RNA quality, and a NanoDrop 2000 was used to measure RNA concentration. This sample also appeared in a second study, on T cells in Graves' hyperthyroidism and ophthalmopathy. The second paper further reports: Stable Graves' hyperthyroidism was defined as the absence of progression to ophthalmopathy over 18 months of follow-up. Hyperthyroidism patients were newly diagnosed, with disease duration under 2 months, and aged 18 to 65 years. Exclusion was applied to patients with uncontrolled infections, other autoimmune diseases, pregnancy or lactation. Diagnoses were based on clinical symptoms, serum thyroxine and TRAb, thyroid ultrasound and orbital computed tomography. The TCR CDR3 was subjected to a first round of RT-PCR using the HTBI primer set and the Qiagen OneStep RT-PCR kit. Most expanded thyroid clonotypes (frequency above 0.001) were also found in blood, which suggests that blood repertoires may mirror thyroid immune responses. A model built on a 13 V-J signature distinguished ophthalmopathy from stable hyperthyroidism, reaching about 88% sensitivity and under 84% specificity in cross-validation and 80%/75% in testing. During validation, the model predicted progression to ophthalmopathy a median of approximately six months ahead of onset, with 70.59% sensitivity and under 85% specificity. To identify distinguishing TCR V-J signatures, a discovery cohort of 100 or so patients was used, comprising 40 to 45 with Graves' ophthalmopathy and some 60 with stable Graves' hyperthyroidism. Prospective prediction of ophthalmopathy was tested in an independent validation cohort consisting of some 18 hyperthyroidism patients and approximately 16 patients who later progressed to ophthalmopathy. The 75 to 100 discovery patients were divided at random into training and test sets in a 7:3 ratio. Thyroid tissue and blood T-cell repertoires from about six Graves' hyperthyroidism patients were also compared in the study. After blood sampling, hyperthyroidism patients were treated with methimazole at a starting dose of 30 mg daily, and ophthalmopathy patients were treated with high-dose intravenous methylprednisolone. Libraries were constructed in a second round of multiplex PCR, after which size selection and purification were carried out. Paired-end sequencing of the libraries was performed with 100 bp reads on an Illumina HiSeq2000. SOAPnuke was used to process the raw data, throwing out any read that contained adapters or uncalled bases, had a mean Phred below 15, or lacked an exact constant-primer or identifier match. COPE v1.2.5 was used to merge high-quality paired reads, and clonotypes were defined as unique nucleotide sequences. Clonotypes were aligned to IMGT TRBV, TRBD and TRBJ reference segments using MiTCR v1.1. Analysis was restricted to V-J combinations with a frequency above 0.0001, which covered just over 98% of repertoires. A TCS score was defined as the ratio between F50 (clonal expansion) and ExV (chaos), using BLOSUM62-based TCRdist between CDR3 peptides within each V-J. Welch's t-statistics and random forest reduced fewer than 550 V-J features to 13, which were used in a naive Bayes classifier (R e1071). No statistical method was used to set the sample size in advance, and investigators knew the group allocation. The paper reports TCR Vbeta CDR3 sequencing of some 140 peripheral blood samples: under 45 ophthalmopathy, approximately 74 hyperthyroidism and 17 progressor patients.

The sequence is built from TRBV28 and TRBJ1-5, with TRBD1 matching 7 junction bases. The sequencing here drew on peripheral blood mononuclear cells (PBMCs), taken at new diagnosis, from a patient treated with antithyroid drugs. The sequence was collected from a woman aged 25 to 39 with Graves disease. Donor details come from another sample of the same person, matched by shared clones. The CDR3 here reads CASSLGGGREQPQHF. The DNA sequence is as follows: TGTGCCAGCAGTTTAGGAGGGGGCAGGGAGCAGCCCCAGCATTTT.